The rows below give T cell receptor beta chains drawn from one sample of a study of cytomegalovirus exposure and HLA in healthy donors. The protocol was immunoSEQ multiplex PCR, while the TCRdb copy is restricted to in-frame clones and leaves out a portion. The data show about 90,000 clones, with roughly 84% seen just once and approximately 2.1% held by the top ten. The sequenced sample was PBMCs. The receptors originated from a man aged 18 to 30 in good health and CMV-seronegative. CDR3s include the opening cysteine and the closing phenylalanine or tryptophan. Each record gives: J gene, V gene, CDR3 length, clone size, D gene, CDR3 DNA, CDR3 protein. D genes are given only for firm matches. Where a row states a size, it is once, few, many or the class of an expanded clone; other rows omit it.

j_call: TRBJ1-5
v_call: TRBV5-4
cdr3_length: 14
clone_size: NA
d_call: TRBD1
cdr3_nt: TGTGCCAGCAGCGAGGGACAGGGGGATCAGCCCCAGCATTTT
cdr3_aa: CASSEGQGDQPQHF

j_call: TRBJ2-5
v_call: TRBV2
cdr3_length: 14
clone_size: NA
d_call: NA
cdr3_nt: TGTGCCAGCAGCTTCCGGGACAAACAAGAGACCCAGTACTTC
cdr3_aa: CASSFRDKQETQYF

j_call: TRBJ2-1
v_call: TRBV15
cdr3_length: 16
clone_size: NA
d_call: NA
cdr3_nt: TGTGCCACCAGCAGAGATAGAGGGAGCGGCTACAATGAGCAGTTCTTC
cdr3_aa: CATSRDRGSGYNEQFF

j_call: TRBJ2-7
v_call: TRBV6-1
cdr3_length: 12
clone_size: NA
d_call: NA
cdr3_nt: TGTGCCAGCAAGCACTACGTCTACGAGCAGTACTTC
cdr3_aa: CASKHYVYEQYF

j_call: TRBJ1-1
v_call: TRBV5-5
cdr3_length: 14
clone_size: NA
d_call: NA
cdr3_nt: TGTGCCAGCAGCTGGGATGGGGGGGTCCCTGAAGCTTTCTTT
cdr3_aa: CASSWDGGVPEAFF

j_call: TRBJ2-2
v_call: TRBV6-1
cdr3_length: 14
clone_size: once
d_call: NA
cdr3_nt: TGTGCCAGCAAAAAACAGGCTCATGGCGGGGAGCTGTTTTTT
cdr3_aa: CASKKQAHGGELFF

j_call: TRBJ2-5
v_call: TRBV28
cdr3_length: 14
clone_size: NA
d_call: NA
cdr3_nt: TGTGCCAGCACCTCGGAACTTCGGGTAGAGACCCAGTACTTC
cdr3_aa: CASTSELRVETQYF

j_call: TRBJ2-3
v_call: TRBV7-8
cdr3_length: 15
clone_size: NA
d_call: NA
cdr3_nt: TGTGCCAGCAGCGCCTACAGGGAGGGTACAGATACGCAGTATTTT
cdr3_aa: CASSAYREGTDTQYF

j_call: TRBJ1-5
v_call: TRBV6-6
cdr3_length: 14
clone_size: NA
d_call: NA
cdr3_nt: TGTGCCAGCAGTTACCCGGCCGGGGGACAGCCCCAGCATTTT
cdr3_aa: CASSYPAGGQPQHF

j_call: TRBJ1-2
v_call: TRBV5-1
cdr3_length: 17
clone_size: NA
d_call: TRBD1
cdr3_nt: TGCGCCAGCAGCAACCGGGACAGGCAAACTCCCCACTATGGCTACACCTTC
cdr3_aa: CASSNRDRQTPHYGYTF